The T cell receptor (beta chain) under discussion was sequenced for a study of OX40 agonist ivuxolimab in advanced cancers. Germline V gene lookup returns CDR1 WSHSY and CDR2 SAAADI. Trimming shortened V by 5 bases and J by 6 bases, and 11 bases separated the two germline ends. This CDR3 is 12 amino acids long. This table comes from immunoSEQ multiplex PCR, and its TCRdb copy is limited to in-frame clones, with some not included. The data contain about 55,000 clones, 80% to 90% of them singletons. Material: CD4+ or CD8+ T cells sorted from blood, obtained in a trial of the OX40 agonist ivuxolimab. This chain connects TRBV10-2 to TRBJ2-7, with no clear D. The receptor's source is an adult with an advanced solid tumor such as melanoma, head and neck, liver or kidney cancer. CDR3 coding DNA: TGCGCCAGCAGTATGGTCCTCCGCGAGCAGTACTTC. Translating it yields CASSMVLREQYF.